A single sample gave rise to the 23 T cell receptor beta chains below, sequenced in a study of Ad26.COV2.S vaccination and SARS-CoV-2 variants. Described treatment: around 19 received Ad26.COV2.S at low or high dose, single or two shots; about 5 received placebo; per-sample allocation not given. Following the first vaccine or placebo injection, samples were taken on day 63. Here immunoSEQ multiplex PCR was the method, and the copy in TCRdb shows in-frame clones only, minus some. The repertoire holds approximately 350,000 clones, about 83% seen once, with approximately 7% in the top ten. The sequencing used peripheral blood, collected in a trial of Ad26.COV2.S vaccine versus placebo. The receptor source for this set is a person aged 18 to 65 who received the Ad26.COV2.S COVID-19 vaccine or a placebo.

The gene calls are TRBV30 and TRBJ1-2; no definite D call. This CDR3 region has 15 residues. V was pared by 3 bases and J by 0 bases, with 14 bases between. The germline gives CDR1 GTSNPN, CDR2 SVGIG (reference sequence). CDR3 nucleotides: TGTGCCTGGAGGTTTAGGCGAGACCCTAACTATGGCTACACCTTC. Protein: CAWRFRRDPNYGYTF.

V is TRBV16 and J is TRBJ2-7; unclear D gene. Germline V gives CDR1 KGHSY, CDR2 FQNENV. V lost 8 bases, J lost 9 bases, and 17 bases lay in between. The CDR3 spans 12 residues. CDR3 residues: CASGVTTIGQYF. CDR3 nucleotides: TGTGCCAGCGGGGTTACTACGATCGGGCAGTACTTC.

The CDR3, as DNA: TGTGCCAGCATGCCGGACGGGAACACTGAAGCTTTCTTT. The encoded protein is CASMPDGNTEAFF. This sequence joins TRBV2 and TRBJ1-1, with D unclear. The germline CDR1 and CDR2 sequences are SNHLY and FYNNEI. The ends were cut back, 7 bases at V and 1 base at J, with 10 bases in the middle. This CDR3 contains 13 residues.

The genes are TRBV12-3 or TRBV12-4 and TRBJ1-1; weak D call: TRBD1 (5 bases). V was trimmed by 3 bases and J by 6 bases, leaving 11 bases between them. This CDR3 spans 13 amino acids. Here the CDR3 reads CASSLGDNPEAFF. As DNA, the CDR3 is TGTGCCAGCAGTTTGGGGGATAACCCTGAAGCTTTCTTT.

A remark on this clone: Different DNA sequences within this sample yield the same CDR3. CDR3 protein: CATSRDRGVYGYTF. Here the CDR3 DNA reads TGTGCCACCAGCAGAGATCGGGGTGTCTATGGCTACACCTTC. The chain joins TRBV15 to TRBJ1-2, with D uncertain. This CDR3 comprises 14 residues. Germline CDR1 and CDR2: LNHNV and YYDKDF (reference sequence). The V end was cut by 0 bases, the J end by 4 bases, with 9 bases between.

The J gene is TRBJ1-3, the V gene TRBV12-5, with D possibly being TRBD1 (5 bases). Germline CDR1 reads LGHNT; CDR2 reads FRNRAP. This CDR3 comprises 15 residues. The V gene lost 7 bases and the J gene lost 5 bases, with 18 bases spanning the gap. CDR3 sequence: CASDNPRAPRNTIYF. As DNA, the CDR3 is TGTGCTAGTGACAATCCCAGGGCCCCCAGAAACACCATATATTTT.

This clone was detected only a few times. The chain employs TRBV30 and TRBJ1-3; TRBD1 matches at 8 bases. Trimming took 3 bases from V and 4 from J; bases not matched to a gene: 5. Germline CDR1 reads GTSNPN; CDR2 reads SVGIG (reference sequence). The CDR3 is 14 residues long. As DNA, the CDR3 is TGTGCCTGGAGGACAGGGGTCGCAGGAAACACCATATATTTT. Encoded protein: CAWRTGVAGNTIYF. Full variable domain (outside the CDR3, taken from reference TRBV30 and TRBJ1-3): SQTIHQWPATLVQPVGSPLSLECTVEGTSNPNLYWYRQAAGRGLQLLFYSVGIGQISSEVPQNLSASRPQDRQFILSSKKLLLSDSGFYLCAWRTGVAGNTIYFGEGSWLTVV.

The chain recombines TRBV7-9 with TRBJ2-3, with D uncertain. The CDR3 is 15 residues long. Trimming stripped 3 bases from V and 4 bases from J, with 14 bases between. Germline V gene data show CDR1 as SEHNR and CDR2 as FQNEAQ (reference sequence). DNA for the CDR3: TGTGCCAGCAGCTTGTCAGGTTGGGTTGCAGATACGCAGTATTTT. This sequence encodes CASSLSGWVADTQYF.

The chain is built from TRBV4-3 and TRBJ2-7; possibly TRBD1 for D (6 bases). This CDR3 is built from 14 residues. Trimming cost V 4 bases and J 0 bases, with 10 bases left between them. CDR1 LGHNA and CDR2 YSLEER come from the germline V gene. CDR3 sequence: CASSPGASSYEQYF. DNA for the CDR3: TGCGCCAGCAGCCCAGGGGCCAGCTCCTACGAGCAGTACTTC.

This chain uses TRBV7-2 with TRBJ2-3, with 10 positions matching TRBD2. The CDR3 loop spans 14 amino acids. Germline CDR1 is SGHTA and CDR2 is FQGNSA. The junction had 6 bases not matched to a gene; V was cut back by 7 bases and J by 5 bases. CDR3 sequence (DNA): TGTGCCAGCAACCCAGCGGGGGGGATAGATACGCAGTATTTT. It specifies CASNPAGGIDTQYF.

This chain links TRBV6-1 with TRBJ1-5, with D possibly matching TRBD1 (6 bases). Germline V gives CDR1 MNHNS, CDR2 SASEGT. Trimming took 2 bases from V and 3 from J, leaving 11 bases between them. This CDR3 has 15 residues. CDR3: CASSERGHNNQPQHF. The CDR3 DNA reads as TGTGCCAGCAGTGAACGGGGGCATAACAATCAGCCCCAGCATTTT.

The V call is TRBV5-4, the J call TRBJ2-4; D remains ambiguous. The CDR3 runs to 15 residues. Looked up from germline, CDR1 is SGHNT and CDR2 is YYREEE (reference sequence). Deletions cut 0 bases from V and 2 bases from J, with 9 bases between. CDR3 region: CASSLDQPTKNIQYF. In DNA form, the CDR3 reads TGTGCCAGCAGCTTGGATCAGCCTACCAAAAACATTCAGTACTTC. Drawing the rest from reference TRBV5-4 and TRBJ2-4, the complete variable domain is ETGVTQSPTHLIKTRGQQVTLRCSSQSGHNTVSWYQQALGQGPQFIFQYYREEENGRGNFPPRFSGLQFPNYSSELNVNALELDDSALYLCASSLDQPTKNIQYFGAGTRLSVL.

The rearrangement joins TRBV6-5 to TRBJ2-7, with D maybe TRBD2 (6 bases). This CDR3 region has 15 residues. The germline V gene encodes CDR1 MNHEY and CDR2 SVGAGI. V shed 0 bases and J shed 3 bases, with 12 bases lying between them. This CDR3 is CASSYSWGGNYEQYF. The CDR3 DNA reads TGTGCCAGCAGTTACTCGTGGGGCGGGAACTACGAGCAGTACTTC.

The chain links TRBV19 to TRBJ1-2, with D perhaps TRBD1 (5 bases). The V end lost 2 bases, the J end lost 4 bases, and 11 bases lay between the germline ends. CDR1 is LNHDA, CDR2 SQIVND, per germline (reference sequence). The CDR3 is made up of 14 amino acids. CDR3 protein: CASSIYVQGYGYTF. DNA for the CDR3: TGTGCCAGTAGTATATATGTGCAGGGCTATGGCTACACCTTC. Full variable domain (missing parts from reference TRBV19 and TRBJ1-2): DGGITQSPKYLFRKEGQNVTLSCEQNLNHDAMYWYRQDPGQGLRLIYYSQIVNDFQKGDIAEGYSVSREKKESFPLTVTSAQKNPTAFYLCASSIYVQGYGYTFGSGTRLTVV.

This chain uses TRBV7-9 with TRBJ2-3; 7 positions match TRBD2. CDR3 length equals 17 residues. Trimming cost V 0 bases and J 0 bases; bases outside gene matches: 6. Germline assignment: CDR1 SEHNR and CDR2 FQNEAQ (reference sequence). The CDR3 DNA sequence: TGTGCCAGCAGCTTAGCAGGTGCAGCGGGGAGCACAGATACGCAGTATTTT. The encoded protein is CASSLAGAAGSTDTQYF.

This chain joins TRBV6-4 and TRBJ2-1; the match to TRBD2 covers 11 bases. The V gene end was trimmed by 4 bases and the J gene end by 4 bases; junction bases not matched to a gene: 6. This CDR3 contains 16 residues. Germline values: CDR1 MRHNA, CDR2 SNTAGT. The CDR3 spells CASSGSGTSGYNEQFF. The CDR3, as DNA: TGTGCCAGCAGTGGTTCCGGGACTAGCGGATACAATGAGCAGTTCTTC.

The chain has TRBV6-6 and TRBJ1-2, with D possibly matching TRBD1 (5 bases). The V gene's germline CDR1 is MNHNY and CDR2 SVGAGI (reference sequence). The CDR3 spans 14 residues. V lost 6 bases, J lost 3 bases, and 14 bases lay in between. CDR3: CASSIDSLDYGYTF. DNA of the CDR3: TGTGCCAGCAGCATAGACAGTTTGGACTATGGCTACACCTTC.

The chain employs TRBV11-2 and TRBJ2-3; 9 bases map to TRBD2. Germline V CDR1 and CDR2: SGHAT, FQNNGV. The CDR3 has 16 amino acids. V lost 8 bases to trimming and J lost 5 bases; unmatched junction nucleotides: 14. Written as DNA, the CDR3 is TGTGCCAGCGCACTCGGACGCGGGAGGGCCGAAGATACGCAGTATTTT. It yields the protein CASALGRGRAEDTQYF.

On this clone: Other DNA variants within this sample encode the same CDR3. The chain joins TRBV2 to TRBJ1-1; tentatively, D is TRBD1 (5 bases). The CDR3 contains 12 residues. The V gene's germline CDR1 is SNHLY and CDR2 FYNNEI. Trimming stripped 7 bases from V and 1 base from J, with 7 bases between. The chain's CDR3 is CASTGQNTEAFF. DNA of the CDR3: TGTGCCAGCACGGGGCAGAACACTGAAGCTTTCTTT.

This rearrangement joins TRBV11-2 to TRBJ2-2, with D tentatively TRBD2 (5 bases). The CDR3 totals 15 residues. The V and J ends lost 2 bases and 5 bases respectively, with 12 bases between them. CDR1 is SGHAT, CDR2 FQNNGV, per germline. The CDR3 region has the DNA TGTGCCAGCAGCTTAATCGGGGTGGGGACCGGGGAGCTGTTTTTT. Translating gives CASSLIGVGTGELFF. The variable domain in full, with the rest retrieved from reference TRBV11-2 and TRBJ2-2, is EAGVAQSPRYKIIEKRQSVAFWCNPISGHATLYWYQQILGQGPKLLIQFQNNGVVDDSQLPKDRFSAERLKGVDSTLKIQPAKLEDSAVYLCASSLIGVGTGELFFGEGSRLTVL.

The chain has TRBV10-3 and TRBJ2-7; D may be TRBD1 or TRBD2 (5 bases each). The germline V and J ends were trimmed by 0 bases and 4 bases, with 22 bases remaining between them. Germline lookup yields CDR1 ENHRY and CDR2 SYGVKD. The CDR3 contains 18 residues. The CDR3 sequence: CAISESVFEVTGTYEQYF. Here the CDR3 DNA reads TGTGCCATCAGTGAGTCGGTATTTGAGGTGACTGGGACGTACGAGCAGTACTTC.

This clone was seen once. This rearrangement joins TRBV7-2 to TRBJ2-7, with TRBD1 matching over 7 bases. J gave up 0 bases and V 4 bases, and 6 bases lay outside the gene matches. The CDR3 has 15 amino acids. Germline loops: CDR1 SGHTA, CDR2 FQGNSA. Here the CDR3 DNA reads TGTGCCAGCAGCTCGAGACAGGGTAGCTCCTACGAGCAGTACTTC. It is translated as CASSSRQGSSYEQYF.

This chain connects TRBV6-5 to TRBJ2-2; 9 positions agree with TRBD1. V lost 6 bases and J lost 3; bases outside the gene matches: 5. CDR1 MNHEY and CDR2 SVGAGI come from the germline V gene. The CDR3 totals 15 residues. In DNA form, the CDR3 reads TGTGCCAGCAGAACCGGGACAGGGCACACCGGGGAGCTGTTTTTT. Translation gives CASRTGTGHTGELFF.